This passage covers 14 T cell receptor beta chains from one sample sequenced in a study of T cells in Graves' hyperthyroidism and ophthalmopathy (dated by TCRdb to between 2018 and 2021). To prepare the library, multiplex PCR was applied. TCRdb records Illumina HiSeq 2000 as the sequencer. Amplification of TCR beta CDR3 regions was carried out from RNA transcripts. The first round of RT-PCR for the TCR CDR3 was performed with the HTBI primer set and the Qiagen OneStep RT-PCR kit. The public reads were run again by TCRdb, first through fastp at Q25 and then through MiXCR, and only productive beta chains were kept. Entries that share a CDR3 protein sequence are merged under the most common genes and DNA. In this sample the table shows 300,000 to 450,000 distinct CDR3 sequences, roughly 13% of which occur a single time. Roughly 20% of the sample is taken by the ten largest. The sequenced sample was blood. Source of these receptors: a man aged 25-40 years with Graves' hyperthyroidism that later progressed to Graves' ophthalmopathy.

This clonotype was observed at least ten times. This rearrangement joins TRBV12-3 or TRBV12-4 to TRBJ1-6; tentatively, D is TRBD1 (6 bases). Trimming removed 3 bases from V and 2 bases from J, with 11 bases in between. The CDR3 has 16 amino acids. The CDR3 is CASSFRGGAYNSPLHF. The CDR3 region has the DNA TGTGCCAGCAGTTTTCGGGGGGGCGCCTATAATTCACCCCTCCACTTT.

This clonotype was picked up many times. The V and J genes are TRBV11-1 and TRBJ1-2, with D unresolved. The V gene lost 4 bases and the J gene lost 7 bases, with 16 bases spanning the gap. CDR1 is SGHAT, CDR2 FQDESV, per germline (reference sequence). The CDR3 contains 14 residues. The CDR3: CASSSGSVDGGYTF. The CDR3 bases are TGTGCCAGCAGCTCGGGCTCCGTGGACGGTGGCTACACCTTC.

This clonotype was counted ten times or more. V and J are TRBV30 and TRBJ2-7; possible D gene TRBD2, 5 bases. Trimming cost V 2 bases and J 6 bases, with 20 bases left between them. Germline CDR1 and CDR2: GTSNPN and SVGIG (reference sequence). The CDR3 is 15 residues long. The DNA for the CDR3 is TGTGCCTGGAGTCGACGGGAAGGGTACTTGGGCGAGCAGTACTTC. It translates to CAWSRREGYLGEQYF.

For this clonotype: A much bigger clone sits one base away, suggesting this may be a read error. This chain uses TRBV2 with TRBJ1-1; 7 bases are shared with TRBD1. V was clipped by 8 bases and J by 10 bases; unmatched bases: 16. CDR3 length: 14 amino acids. Germline lookup yields CDR1 SNHLY and CDR2 FYNNEI. The CDR3 nucleotides are TGTGCCAGCGAACCCATCGCTAAGGGGGCCAGAGCTTTCTTT. It translates to CASEPIAKGARAFF. Combining the CDR3 with reference TRBV2 and TRBJ1-1 gives the whole variable domain EPEVTQTPSHQVTQMGQEVILRCVPISNHLYFYWYRQILGQKVEFLVSFYNNEISEKSEIFDDQFSVERPDGSNFTLKIRSTKLEDSAMYFCASEPIAKGARAFFGQGTRLTVV.

This clonotype was observed many times. The V gene is TRBV6-1, the J gene TRBJ1-5; 8 bases line up with TRBD1. With 6 bases clipped from V and 7 bases from J, the junction kept 11 bases outside the gene matches. CDR1 is MNHNS and CDR2 is SASEGT in the germline V gene. CDR3 length equals 15 residues. DNA of the CDR3: TGTGCCAGCAGGTCGACAGGGGCACGAAGGCAGCCCCAGCATTTT. Protein product: CASRSTGARRQPQHF.

This chain connects TRBV3-1 to TRBJ2-5; the D gene could be TRBD1 or TRBD2 (5 bases each). The CDR3 covers 16 residues. V lost 3 bases to trimming and J lost 5 bases, with 19 bases between them. Germline-derived CDR1 and CDR2 are LGHDT and YNNKEL (reference sequence). CDR3 sequence reads: CASSQTGTGPGETQYF. In nucleotides, the CDR3 is TGTGCCAGCAGCCAGACCGGGACGGGCCCGGGGGAGACCCAGTACTTC.

J is TRBJ1-2 and V is TRBV18; D is unresolved. This CDR3 spans 15 amino acids. Germline V gene lookup returns CDR1 KGHSH and CDR2 LQKENI. The ends were cut back, 3 bases at V and 2 bases at J, with 13 bases in the middle. The CDR3 here is CASSPPLQENYGYTF. Written as DNA, the CDR3 is TGTGCCAGCTCACCCCCATTGCAGGAAAACTATGGCTACACCTTC.

The sample holds a few counts of this clonotype. This chain links TRBV20-1 with TRBJ1-5; possibly TRBD1 for D (5 bases). This CDR3 region has 12 residues. Germline CDR1 is DFQATT and CDR2 is SNEGSKA (reference sequence). Trimming shortened V by 5 bases and J by 7 bases, and 12 bases separated the two germline ends. The CDR3 spells CSAGDFSQPQHF. In nucleotides, the CDR3 is TGCAGTGCTGGGGACTTTAGCCAGCCCCAGCATTTT.

This clonotype was seen many times. The chain is built from TRBV28 and TRBJ1-1; no reliable D call. CDR1 is MDHEN and CDR2 is SYDVKM in the germline V gene. Trimming shortened V by 0 bases and J by 0 bases, and 8 bases separated the two germline ends. CDR3 length: 15 residues. The CDR3 DNA reads as TGTGCCAGCAGTTTATGGGAGTCAATGAACACTGAAGCTTTCTTT. This gives the protein CASSLWESMNTEAFF.

This clonotype was detected many times. The chain has TRBV11-3 and TRBJ2-3; D is unresolved. Looked up from germline, CDR1 is SGHNT and CDR2 is YENEEA. Trimming removed 4 bases from V and 2 bases from J, with 4 bases in between. The CDR3 runs to 12 residues. The CDR3 DNA sequence: TGTGCCAGCAGCTACCCCACAGATACGCAGTATTTT. This codes for CASSYPTDTQYF.

This clonotype has a count of ten or more. The J gene is TRBJ1-2, the V gene TRBV2; D unresolved. CDR3 length: 13 amino acids. V gave up 5 bases and J gave up 2 bases, with 9 bases separating them. Germline-derived CDR1 and CDR2 are SNHLY and FYNNEI. Here the CDR3 DNA reads TGTGCCAGCAGTCTCGATACGAACTATGGCTACACCTTC. Amino acids: CASSLDTNYGYTF.

This clonotype was counted ten times or more. This rearrangement joins TRBV5-1 to TRBJ2-5, with D perhaps TRBD2 (5 bases). CDR1 is SGHRS and CDR2 is YFSETQ in the germline V gene. V lost 1 base, J lost 1 base, and 5 bases lay in between. This CDR3 spans 13 amino acids. The CDR3 spells CASSLRGQETQYF. The CDR3 nucleotides read TGCGCCAGCAGCTTGCGGGGCCAAGAGACCCAGTACTTC.

This clonotype has a handful of counts. The genes are TRBV4-2 and TRBJ2-1; D not resolved. V was pared by 0 bases and J by 4 bases, with 7 bases between. The CDR3 runs 14 residues. Germline values: CDR1 LGHNA, CDR2 YNFKEQ. The CDR3 sequence is CASSQDPEYNEQFF. The CDR3 nucleotides are TGTGCCAGCAGCCAAGACCCTGAGTACAATGAGCAGTTCTTC.

This clonotype was recorded a few times. The CDR3 here is CASSIGGVRRAGPWPQHF. The CDR3 nucleotides read TGTGCCAGTAGTATAGGAGGGGTAAGGAGGGCAGGTCCGTGGCCCCAGCATTTT. This rearrangement joins TRBV19 to TRBJ1-5; maybe TRBD1 (5 bases). Trimming left V 1 base short and J 9 bases short, with 25 bases between. The CDR3 is 18 residues long. CDR1 is LNHDA, CDR2 SQIVND, per germline (reference sequence).